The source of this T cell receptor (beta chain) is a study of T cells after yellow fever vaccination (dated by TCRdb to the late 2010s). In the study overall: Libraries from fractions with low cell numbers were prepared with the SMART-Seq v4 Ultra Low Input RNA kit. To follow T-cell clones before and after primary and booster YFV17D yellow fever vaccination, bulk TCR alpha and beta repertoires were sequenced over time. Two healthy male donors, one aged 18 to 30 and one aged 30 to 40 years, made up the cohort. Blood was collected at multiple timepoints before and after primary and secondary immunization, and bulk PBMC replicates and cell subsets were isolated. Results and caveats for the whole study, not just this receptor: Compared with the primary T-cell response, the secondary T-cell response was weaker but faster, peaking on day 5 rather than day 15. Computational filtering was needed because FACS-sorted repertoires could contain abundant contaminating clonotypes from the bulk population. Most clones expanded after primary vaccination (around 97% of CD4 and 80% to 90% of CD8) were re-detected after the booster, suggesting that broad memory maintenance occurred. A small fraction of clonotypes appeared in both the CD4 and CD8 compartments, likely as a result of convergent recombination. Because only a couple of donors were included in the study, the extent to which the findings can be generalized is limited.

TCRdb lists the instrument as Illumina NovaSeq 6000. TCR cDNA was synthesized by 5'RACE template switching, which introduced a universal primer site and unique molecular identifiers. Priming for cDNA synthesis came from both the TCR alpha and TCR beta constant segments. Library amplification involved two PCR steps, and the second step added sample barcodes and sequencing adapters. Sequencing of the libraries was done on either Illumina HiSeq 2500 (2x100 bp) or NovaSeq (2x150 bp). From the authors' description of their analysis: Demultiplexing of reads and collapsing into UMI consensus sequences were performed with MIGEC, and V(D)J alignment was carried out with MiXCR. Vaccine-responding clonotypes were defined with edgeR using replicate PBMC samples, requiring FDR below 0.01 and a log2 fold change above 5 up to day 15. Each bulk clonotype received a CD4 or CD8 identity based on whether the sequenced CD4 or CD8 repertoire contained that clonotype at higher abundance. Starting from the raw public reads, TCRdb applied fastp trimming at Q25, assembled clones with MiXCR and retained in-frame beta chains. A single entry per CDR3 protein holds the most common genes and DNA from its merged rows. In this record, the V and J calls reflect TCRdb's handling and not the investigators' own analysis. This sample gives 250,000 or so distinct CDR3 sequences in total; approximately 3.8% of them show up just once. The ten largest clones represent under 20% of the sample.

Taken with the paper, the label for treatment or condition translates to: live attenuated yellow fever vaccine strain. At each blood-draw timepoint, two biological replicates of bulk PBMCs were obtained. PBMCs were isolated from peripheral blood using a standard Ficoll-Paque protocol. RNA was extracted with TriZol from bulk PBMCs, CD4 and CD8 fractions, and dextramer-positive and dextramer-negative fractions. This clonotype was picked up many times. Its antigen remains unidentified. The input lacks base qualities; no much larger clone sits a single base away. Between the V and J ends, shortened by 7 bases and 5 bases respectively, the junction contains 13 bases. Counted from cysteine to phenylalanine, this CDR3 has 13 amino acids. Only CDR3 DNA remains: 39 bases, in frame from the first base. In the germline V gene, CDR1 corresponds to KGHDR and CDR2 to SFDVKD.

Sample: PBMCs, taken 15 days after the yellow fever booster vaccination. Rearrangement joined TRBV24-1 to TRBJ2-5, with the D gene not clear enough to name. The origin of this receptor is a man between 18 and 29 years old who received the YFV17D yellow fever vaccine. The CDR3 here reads CATSGSVVETQYF. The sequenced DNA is TGTGCCACCAGCGGTAGTGTGGTGGAGACCCAGTACTTC.